Sequencing of this T cell receptor (beta chain) was carried out in a study of beta chain features in type 1 diabetes (dated by TCRdb to the late 2010s). A note on the overall study: Mean age, gender distribution, total cell number and subset yield were not different between patients and healthy donors. A total of about 100,000,000 sorted cells were examined across all samples, and RNA yield correlated strongly with the number of cells per subset. In the study, TCRB repertoires of sorted circulating CD4+ T cell subsets from recently diagnosed type 1 diabetes patients were compared with those of matched healthy donors. Regulatory and stem cell-like memory subsets were isolated from only 8 patients and roughly eight healthy donors, whereas naive and central memory subsets came from all 28 donors. General findings and caveats noted by the study authors: Because small numbers of individuals were included in the HLA sub-analyses, any influence of HLA type on TCRB rearrangement was left unresolved. Shorter templates might have been favored by PCR, but patient and control samples were amplified and corrected together, so both groups would have been affected equally by any skew. Naive, central memory and regulatory TCRB repertoires appeared more similar among patients than among healthy donors. Patients with type 1 diabetes made fewer insertions and deleted more nucleotides at VDJ recombination sites, implying thymic rearrangement abnormalities. Because cDNA was sequenced instead of genomic DNA, highly expressing activated cells could be over-represented, though the groups showed no difference in activation or CD3 levels. In all four CD4+ subsets, TCRB CDR3 length was moderately but significantly shorter in type 1 diabetes patients.

Each donor gave one peripheral blood draw, roughly 120 mL on average, collected into heparinised tubes. A BD FACSAria II and a panel including CD45RO, CCR7, CD25, CD127, CD95 and CD27 were used to sort naive, central memory, regulatory and stem cell-like memory CD4+ T cells. Every sorted population had a purity above 98%. PBMCs were isolated immediately by Lymphoprep density gradient centrifugation and stained directly without culture. So that batch effects would be minimized, each experiment stained and sorted samples in pairs, pairing one healthy donor with one patient. This clone was observed a handful of times. Its antigen is still unknown. One junction end does not reproduce the germline sequence, and a read error may be involved. The germline V gene (reference sequence) specifies SEHNR as CDR1 and FQNEAQ as CDR2. From the cysteine through the phenylalanine, the CDR3 covers 18 amino acids. Only the CDR3 portion is preserved as DNA: 54 bases, with reading frame beginning at the first base.

The entire isolated RNA was reverse transcribed using the High Capacity cDNA Reverse Transcription Kit, and thus expressed TCRB transcripts were sequenced. Deep immunoSEQ sequencing was performed on naive, central memory and regulatory T cell samples, with an average of around 3.4 million total reads per sample. After sorted cells were lysed in RLT buffer, RNA was extracted with DNase-treated RNeasy Micro or Mini kits, with the choice depending on cell number. Each cell subset was processed on its own to prevent cross-contamination, while patient and healthy donor samples were processed together. The immunoSEQ multiplex PCR was used to amplify TCRB sequences from cDNA, yielding 87-bp fragments that span the CDR3 region. Amplicons were sequenced on the Illumina HiSeq platform. In the source study's methods: Synthetic template baselines were used to correct PCR bias computationally, reads within Hamming distance 2 were collapsed, and singletons that could not be merged were discarded. By aligning reads against IMGT, V, D and J genes, CDR3 length, and insertions or deletions at six rearrangement sites were assigned. Within each subset, clonotype counts were normalized to sorted cell number, after which true diversity and Gini coefficients were computed with the tcR R package. The overlap coefficient, calculated on TCRB nucleotide sequences, was used to measure repertoire sharing. Drawn from immuneACCESS, this table holds only the in-frame rearrangements with V and J called that TCRdb kept. Clones are partly lost; checked studies trace under half to an unresolved V gene and leave the rest unexplained. V and J calls and clone size follow that table, whereas D and trimming were derived from the DNA. Counted in this sample were roughly 41,000 clones; around 49% of them appeared once. The ten biggest clones cover more than 0.65% of the sample.

The chain links TRBV7-9 with TRBJ1-1; a weak D assignment points to TRBD1 (6 bases agree). This receptor was taken from a young woman in good health. The source material was central memory CD4+ T cells from blood. CDR3 reads: CASGLERRRTARDTEAFF. The DNA sequence reads TGTGCCAGCGGCTTAGAGCGAAGACGGACAGCGAGGGACACTGAAGCTTTCTTT.